The rows below give T cell receptor beta chains drawn from one sample of a study of T cells in localized non-small cell lung cancer. Profiling relied on immunoSEQ multiplex PCR, and the TCRdb table lists in-frame clones only, not all of them. The profile shows just under 20,000 clones, 89% of them singletons. Sequences were derived from peripheral blood, sampled before any cancer treatment. The receptors derive from a man between 40 and 70 years old with stage I lung adenocarcinoma. Each CDR3 is given with its conserved first and last residue. D genes are given only for firm matches. Not every row has a clone size; where given, it reads once, few, many or a size class.

D gene	V gene	J gene	CDR3 length	clone size	CDR3 protein	CDR3 DNA
-	TRBV2	TRBJ2-1	15	once	CAKKRVPIIYNEQFF	TGTGCCAAGAAGCGGGTACCCATTATTTACAATGAGCAGTTCTTC
-	TRBV28	TRBJ2-5	13	-	CASSLRDGETQYF	TGTGCCAGCAGTTTAAGAGACGGAGAGACCCAGTACTTC
-	TRBV6-5	TRBJ2-7	12	-	CASRSYLLEQYF	TGTGCCAGCAGGTCTTACCTCCTGGAGCAGTACTTC
-	TRBV7-9	TRBJ2-5	12	-	CASSVTRETQYF	TGTGCCAGCAGCGTTACGCGGGAGACCCAGTACTTC
-	TRBV5-4	TRBJ1-6	16	once	CASSLSGISYNSPLHF	TGTGCCAGCAGCTTGAGCGGGATCTCCTATAATTCACCCCTCCACTTT
-	TRBV2	TRBJ2-7	10	-	CASSENEQYF	TGTGCCAGCAGTGAAAACGAGCAGTACTTC
TRBD2	TRBV11-2	TRBJ2-7	13	-	CASSLIAGGEQYF	TGTGCCAGCAGTCTAATAGCGGGAGGCGAGCAGTACTTC
TRBD1	TRBV27	TRBJ1-3	14	-	CASSPGGLGNTIYF	TGTGCCAGCAGCCCAGGGGGCCTCGGAAACACCATATATTTT
-	TRBV6-5	TRBJ2-2	12	once	CASRDYTGELFF	TGTGCCAGCAGGGATTACACCGGGGAGCTGTTTTTT
TRBD1	TRBV7-8	TRBJ2-6	16	-	CASSGQGISGANVLTF	TGTGCCAGCAGCGGACAGGGGATTTCTGGGGCCAACGTCCTGACTTTC
-	TRBV28	TRBJ2-7	14	-	CASSPHRVPYEQYF	TGTGCCAGCAGCCCCCACAGGGTCCCCTACGAGCAGTACTTC
TRBD1	TRBV2	TRBJ1-4	14	few	CASSGPGQGQRKFF	TGTGCCAGCAGTGGGCCGGGACAGGGCCAAAGGAAGTTTTTT
TRBD2	TRBV7-2	TRBJ2-1	15	-	CASSPRTSGNNEQFF	TGTGCCAGCAGCCCCCGGACTAGCGGAAACAATGAGCAGTTCTTC
TRBD1	TRBV19	TRBJ2-1	12	-	CASSRTGDEQFF	TGTGCCAGTAGTAGGACAGGGGATGAGCAGTTCTTC
TRBD2	TRBV5-8	TRBJ2-7	13	-	CASSLVWEGEQYF	TGTGCCAGCAGCTTGGTGTGGGAGGGCGAGCAGTACTTC
-	TRBV7-8	TRBJ2-2	12	medium-sized	CASRTGLGELFF	TGTGCCAGTCGTACGGGGCTTGGGGAGCTGTTTTTT
-	TRBV6-4	TRBJ2-2	14	-	CASSAVGGTGELFF	TGTGCCAGCAGTGCCGTGGGGGGCACCGGGGAGCTGTTTTTT
-	TRBV6-1	TRBJ2-5	17	-	CASSARALRGAQETQYF	TGTGCCAGCAGTGCGCGGGCCCTGAGAGGGGCCCAAGAGACCCAGTACTTC
-	TRBV5-8	TRBJ1-1	16	-	CASSLEWLNMNTEAFF	TGTGCCAGCAGCTTGGAGTGGTTGAATATGAACACTGAAGCTTTCTTT
-	TRBV27	TRBJ1-5	15	-	CASSMTGGLGQPQHF	TGTGCCAGCAGCATGACCGGGGGGCTTGGTCAGCCCCAGCATTTT
-	TRBV9	TRBJ2-2	13	once	CASRRTNTGELFF	TGTGCCAGCCGACGGACGAACACCGGGGAGCTGTTTTTT
TRBD2	TRBV6-5	TRBJ2-7	16	-	CASSYVRASGTYEQYF	TGTGCCAGCAGTTACGTCAGGGCTAGCGGGACCTACGAGCAGTACTTC
-	TRBV21-1	TRBJ1-2	13	once	CALRGLRDYGYTF	TGTGCCTTACGAGGCTTAAGGGACTATGGCTACACCTTC
TRBD1	TRBV27	TRBJ1-1	14	-	CASSHRGSDTEAFF	TGTGCCAGCAGTCACAGGGGTAGTGACACTGAAGCTTTCTTT
TRBD2	TRBV29-1	TRBJ2-1	16	-	CSAPLPEGLSYNEQFF	TGCAGCGCCCCACTTCCCGAGGGACTATCCTACAATGAGCAGTTCTTC
-	TRBV7-2	TRBJ2-3	15	-	CASSPDYLSTDTQYF	TGTGCCAGCAGCCCGGACTACCTTAGCACAGATACGCAGTATTTT
-	TRBV25-1	TRBJ2-7	14	-	CASRGHDNSYEQYF	TGTGCCAGCAGAGGACATGACAACTCCTACGAGCAGTACTTC
TRBD1	TRBV5-1	TRBJ1-2	15	-	CASSKGQAAEISYTF	TGCGCCAGCAGCAAGGGACAGGCGGCTGAAATTAGCTACACCTTC
-	TRBV6-5	TRBJ1-1	15	-	CASSYSLRGNTEAFF	TGTGCCAGCAGTTACTCGCTCAGGGGGAACACTGAAGCTTTCTTT
-	TRBV12-5	TRBJ2-1	17	-	CASGFRLLSSSYNEQFF	TGTGCTAGTGGTTTCCGCCTCTTGTCCAGCTCCTACAATGAGCAGTTCTTC
-	TRBV6-6	TRBJ2-2	16	once	CASSYGAGEGTGELFF	TGTGCCAGCAGTTACGGTGCAGGGGAGGGCACCGGGGAGCTGTTTTTT
TRBD2	TRBV7-6	TRBJ2-5	18	-	CASSSHPTTSGRAQTQYF	TGTGCCAGCAGCTCGCACCCGACAACTAGCGGGAGGGCCCAGACCCAGTACTTC
TRBD1	TRBV15	TRBJ1-3	16	-	CATATSDRGPGNTIYF	TGTGCCACCGCTACCTCCGACAGGGGGCCTGGAAACACCATATATTTT
TRBD2	TRBV7-8	TRBJ2-3	15	-	CASSHTSGGLDTQYF	TGTGCCAGCAGCCACACTAGCGGGGGGCTAGATACGCAGTATTTT
-	TRBV4-1	TRBJ2-7	17	-	CASSQDDGTTLSYEQYF	TGCGCCAGCAGTCAGGATGACGGGACCACTCTTTCCTACGAGCAGTACTTC
TRBD2	TRBV9	TRBJ2-3	16	once	CASSPLSGRTTDTQYF	TGTGCCAGCAGCCCCCTTAGCGGGAGGACCACAGATACGCAGTATTTT
TRBD2	TRBV19	TRBJ2-7	14	-	CASSIVGGSYEQYF	TGTGCCAGTAGTATTGTCGGGGGGTCCTACGAGCAGTACTTC
TRBD1	TRBV9	TRBJ1-1	14	-	CASSVLTGGTEAFF	TGTGCCAGCAGCGTACTTACAGGGGGCACTGAAGCTTTCTTT
TRBD1	TRBV6-6	TRBJ2-2	14	-	CASTLTGDTGELFF	TGTGCCAGCACCTTGACAGGGGACACCGGGGAGCTGTTTTTT
-	TRBV11-2	TRBJ1-1	15	-	CASSLRRGGATEAFF	TGTGCCAGCAGCTTACGTCGAGGGGGTGCCACTGAAGCTTTCTTT